This passage covers 8 T cell receptor beta chains from one sample sequenced in a study of blood T cell repertoires in COVID-19. Clones were read by immunoSEQ multiplex PCR, and TCRdb kept only the in-frame ones, dropping some. The repertoire holds some 110,000 clones, 80% to 90% seen once, with about 4.5% in the top ten. The sample comprised peripheral blood. All receptors come from a man aged 40-49 years with acute or convalescent COVID-19.

The chain combines TRBV7-9 with TRBJ1-2, with unresolved D. The V gene's germline CDR1 is SEHNR and CDR2 FQNEAQ (reference sequence). V lost 2 bases and J lost 1, with 14 bases in between. The CDR3 contains 16 residues. The CDR3 DNA sequence: TGTGCCAGCAGCTTACGGTTAGGAGACTTTAACTATGGCTACACCTTC. It is translated as CASSLRLGDFNYGYTF.

The chain combines TRBV11-3 with TRBJ2-5, with 14 bases aligning to TRBD2. Germline CDR1 SGHNT, CDR2 YENEEA. The CDR3 runs to 16 residues. The V gene end was trimmed by 6 bases and the J gene end by 2 bases; junction bases not matched to a gene: 5. CDR3 coding DNA: TGTGCCAGCAGTCTGGGGACTAGCGGGGGACAAGAGACCCAGTACTTC. Its translation: CASSLGTSGGQETQYF. Full variable domain (rest looked up from reference TRBV11-3 and TRBJ2-5): EAGVVQSPRYKIIEKKQPVAFWCNPISGHNTLYWYLQNLGQGPELLIRYENEEAVDDSQLPKDRFSAERLKGVDSTLKIQPAELGDSAVYLCASSLGTSGGQETQYFGPGTRLLVL.

This sequence joins TRBV19 and TRBJ1-4; the D gene is possibly TRBD1 (5 bases). The ends were cut back, 4 bases at V and 8 bases at J, with 11 bases in the middle. The CDR3 length is 13 residues. Germline CDR1 and CDR2: LNHDA and SQIVND (reference sequence). As DNA, the CDR3 is TGTGCCAGTAGTAGGGGGACTGGGGAAAAACTGTTTTTT. It is translated as CASSRGTGEKLFF.

The CDR3 coding sequence is TGTGCCATCCGGCCCAGGACTGAAGCTTTCTTT. It translates to CAIRPRTEAFF. This chain joins TRBV27 and TRBJ1-1; no reliable D call. The CDR3 spans 11 residues. Trimming stripped 10 bases from V and 5 bases from J, with 11 bases between. Germline V CDR1 and CDR2: MNHEY, SMNVEV (reference sequence).

The chain combines TRBV3-1 (or the pseudogene TRBV3-2) with TRBJ1-2; D call uncertain. V was shortened by 4 bases and J by 5 bases, with 11 bases between the two germline ends. The germline gives CDR1 LGHDT, CDR2 YNNKEL (reference sequence). This CDR3 has 13 residues. DNA of the CDR3: TGTGCCAGCAGCCCCCCGGTGGTGTATGGCTACACCTTC. Translation gives CASSPPVVYGYTF.

The chain carries TRBV19 and TRBJ1-1, with D perhaps TRBD1 (6 bases). Deletions cut 5 bases from V and 1 base from J, with 11 bases between. This CDR3 comprises 14 residues. CDR1 and CDR2 from the germline V gene are LNHDA and SQIVND (reference sequence). The CDR3, as DNA: TGTGCCAGTAGTTGGGACACCCGGAACACTGAAGCTTTCTTT. Translation: CASSWDTRNTEAFF.

V and J are TRBV28 and TRBJ2-4; TRBD1 matches 9 bases. From germline, CDR1 is MDHEN and CDR2 SYDVKM. This CDR3 contains 20 residues. V shed 5 bases, J shed 1 base, and the junction held 18 bases outside the gene matches. This chain's CDR3 is CASSPISGTGLMMAKNIQYF. The CDR3, as DNA: TGTGCCAGCAGTCCAATTTCCGGGACAGGGTTGATGATGGCCAAAAACATTCAGTACTTC. The whole variable domain, remainder taken from reference TRBV28 and TRBJ2-4, is DVKVTQSSRYLVKRTGEKVFLECVQDMDHENMFWYRQDPGLGLRLIYFSYDVKMKEKGDIPEGYSVSREKKERFSLILESASTNQTSMYLCASSPISGTGLMMAKNIQYFGAGTRLSVL.

This chain links TRBV6-4 with TRBJ2-1, with TRBD2 identical over 8 bases. The germline V gene has CDR1 MRHNA and CDR2 SNTAGT. CDR3 length equals 15 residues. With V trimmed by 2 bases and J by 4 bases, 4 bases remained unmatched. The CDR3 loop reads CASSDAGGRYNEQFF. CDR3 DNA: TGTGCCAGCAGTGACGCGGGAGGCCGATACAATGAGCAGTTCTTC.